Given below is one TCR beta chain in context. Its target antigen remains unknown. At one boundary the junction diverges from the germline segment, which might be a read error. Each collaborating institution followed its own protocols to collect whole blood in K2EDTA tubes. For TCRbeta analysis, collaborators shipped samples as frozen whole blood, isolated PBMCs, or DNA extracted from either of those sample types. These data originate in a study of blood T cell repertoires in COVID-19 (dated by TCRdb to 2018 to 2021). About the investigation overall: Collaborator samples came from the United States, Italy and Spain and covered acute and convalescent phases of COVID-19. The material from the prospective study consisted of cDNA or gDNA derived from T cells, B-cell-depleted T cells, or PBMCs. Deeply sampled blood TCRbeta repertoires from subjects exposed to, actively infected with, or recovered from COVID-19 were included in the dataset. The repertoires were made available in a free public database intended to serve as a resource for research on the immune response to SARS-CoV-2. Samples came from the ongoing ImmuneRACE study (first 160 participants) plus 1,254 subjects from 6 global collaborators. The sample metadata nearly always contained a de-identified subject ID, COVID-19 status, age in years and sex. Where available, HLA class I and class II types were obtained from metadata supplied by the sample provider rather than from assay-based typing. Points the paper makes about the study in general: How much clinical and demographic metadata was included differed by source and by participant, and the metadata was provided uncurated.

The immunoSEQ Assay, a bias-controlled multiplex PCR, was used to amplify TCRbeta CDR3 regions from genomic DNA. The original methods were these. Nucleated cell counts per sample were estimated from amplification of reference gene primers within the assay. Sequence reads were collapsed and filtered to measure the absolute abundance of every unique TCRbeta CDR3 rearrangement. For each sample, productive Simpson clonality was calculated by taking the square root of Simpson's diversity index across productive rearrangements. TCRdb re-hosts the immuneACCESS table, in-frame sequences only. Its copies lack some clones; in the studies checked, an unresolved V gene accounts for under half of them, and the cause for the rest is not known. The V and J calls and clone size are taken from that table; D and trimming were inferred from the DNA. The sample records over 150,000 clones, 76% of which are singletons. The biggest ten clones account for 3.7% of the sample.

The CDR3 runs 14 residues from the cysteine to the phenylalanine. The entry retains the CDR3 DNA only, 42 bases that are in frame from base 1. Taken from the germline V gene (reference sequence), the CDR1 and CDR2 loops are LGHDT and YNNKEL. The sequence was collected from a woman of 80 years or more with acute or convalescent COVID-19. The specimen sequenced was peripheral blood. Here the chain combines TRBV3-1 (or the pseudogene TRBV3-2) and TRBJ2-4; the D gene is perhaps TRBD2, on 5 matching bases. The CDR3 here reads CASSPSGGLNIQYF. The nucleotides read TGTGCCAGTAGCCCTTCAGGAGGCCTAAACATTCAGTACTTC.